This T cell receptor beta chain came from a study of shared clonotypes between healthy human individuals. This CDR3 spans 15 amino acids. Germline V gene data show CDR1 as SGHKS and CDR2 as YYEKEE (reference sequence). The J segment lost 1 base and the V segment lost 4 bases, leaving 6 bases of the junction unmatched. Everyone who donated was a Caucasian adult who lived in Nashville, Tennessee. A split of CD4+ cells into CD45RA+ naive and CD45RA-negative memory subsets was performed. Every subset's genomic DNA went evenly onto several immunoSEQ plates. Produced via immunoSEQ multiplex PCR; TCRdb's table is partial and in-frame only. The repertoire holds about 2,500,000 clones, with around nine tenths as singletons.

This receptor was obtained from a man between 18 and 29 years old in good health. The chain is built from TRBV5-5 and TRBJ1-2, with 8 bases matching TRBD1. The sample was naive CD4+ T cells sorted from blood. As for subset: CD45RA+ positively selected. CDR3 sequence reads: CASSVGQGINYGYTF. The CDR3 DNA reads TGTGCCAGCAGCGTTGGACAGGGAATTAACTATGGCTACACCTTC.